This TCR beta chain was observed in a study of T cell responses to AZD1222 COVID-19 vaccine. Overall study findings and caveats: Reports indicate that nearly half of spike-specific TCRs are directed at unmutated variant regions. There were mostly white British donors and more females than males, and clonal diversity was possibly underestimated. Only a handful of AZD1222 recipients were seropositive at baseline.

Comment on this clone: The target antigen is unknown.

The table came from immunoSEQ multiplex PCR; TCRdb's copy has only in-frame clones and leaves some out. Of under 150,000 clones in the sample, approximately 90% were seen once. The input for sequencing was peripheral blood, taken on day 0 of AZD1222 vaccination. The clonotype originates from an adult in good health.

The CDR3 bases are TGTGCCATCACCAGGGGACCGAACACTGAAGCTTTCTTT. This gives the protein CAITRGPNTEAFF. The chain has TRBV10-3 and TRBJ1-1; tentatively, D is TRBD1 (6 bases). The CDR3 sequence is 13 residues long. Trimming shortened V by 7 bases and J by 1 base, and 10 bases separated the two germline ends. Per the germline V gene, CDR1 is ENHRY and CDR2 is SYGVKD.